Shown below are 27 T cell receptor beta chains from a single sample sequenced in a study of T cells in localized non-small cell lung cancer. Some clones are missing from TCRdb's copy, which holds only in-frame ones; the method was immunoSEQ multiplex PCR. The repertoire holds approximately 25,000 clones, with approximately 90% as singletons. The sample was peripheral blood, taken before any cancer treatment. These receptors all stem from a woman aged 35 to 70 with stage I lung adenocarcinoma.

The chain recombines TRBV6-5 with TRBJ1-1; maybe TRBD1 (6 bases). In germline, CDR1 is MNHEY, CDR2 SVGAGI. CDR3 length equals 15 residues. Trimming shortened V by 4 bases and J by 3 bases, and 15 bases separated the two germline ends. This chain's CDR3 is CASSLQGGGDTEAFF. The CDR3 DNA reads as TGTGCCAGCAGTTTACAGGGCGGGGGAGACACTGAAGCTTTCTTT.

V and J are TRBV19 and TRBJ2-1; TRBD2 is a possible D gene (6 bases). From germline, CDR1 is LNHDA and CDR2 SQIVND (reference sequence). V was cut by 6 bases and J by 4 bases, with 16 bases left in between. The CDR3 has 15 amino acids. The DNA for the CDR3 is TGTGCCAGTAGGCTGCGTGACGGGAGATACAATGAGCAGTTCTTC. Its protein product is CASRLRDGRYNEQFF.

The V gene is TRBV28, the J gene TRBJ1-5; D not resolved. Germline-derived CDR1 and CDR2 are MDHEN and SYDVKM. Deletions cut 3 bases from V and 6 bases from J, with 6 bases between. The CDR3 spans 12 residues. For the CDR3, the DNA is TGTGCCAGCAGTTTCCGGGTTCAGCCCCAGCATTTT. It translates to CASSFRVQPQHF.

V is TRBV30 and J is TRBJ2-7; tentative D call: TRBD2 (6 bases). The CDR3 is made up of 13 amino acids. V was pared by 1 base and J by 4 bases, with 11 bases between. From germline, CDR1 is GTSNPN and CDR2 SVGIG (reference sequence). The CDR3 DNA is TGTGCCTGGAGTGAGATTAGCGGTTACGAGCAGTACTTC. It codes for CAWSEISGYEQYF.

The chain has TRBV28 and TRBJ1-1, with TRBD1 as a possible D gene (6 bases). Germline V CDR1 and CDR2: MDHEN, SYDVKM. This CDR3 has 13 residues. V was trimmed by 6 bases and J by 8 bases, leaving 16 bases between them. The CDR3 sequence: CASRGTRGTEAFF. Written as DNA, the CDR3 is TGTGCCAGCAGGGGCACGCGGGGGACAGAAGCTTTCTTT.

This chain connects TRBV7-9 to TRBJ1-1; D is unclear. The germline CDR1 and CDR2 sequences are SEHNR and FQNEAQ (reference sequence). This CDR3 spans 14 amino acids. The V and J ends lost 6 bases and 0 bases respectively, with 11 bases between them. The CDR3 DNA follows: TGTGCCAGCAGTTACGACGGGATGAACACTGAAGCTTTCTTT. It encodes CASSYDGMNTEAFF.

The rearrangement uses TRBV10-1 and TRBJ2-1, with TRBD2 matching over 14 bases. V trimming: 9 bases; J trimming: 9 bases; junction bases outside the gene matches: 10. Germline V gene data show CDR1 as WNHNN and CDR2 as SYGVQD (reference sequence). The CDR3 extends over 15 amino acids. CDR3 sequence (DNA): TGCGCCAGTTCTTCCGGGACTAGCGGGAGCAGTGAGCAGTTCTTC. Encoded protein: CASSSGTSGSSEQFF.

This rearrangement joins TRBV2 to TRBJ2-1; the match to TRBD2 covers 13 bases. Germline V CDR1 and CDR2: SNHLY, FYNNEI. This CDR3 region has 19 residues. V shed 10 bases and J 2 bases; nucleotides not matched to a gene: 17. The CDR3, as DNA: TGTGCCACCATGGGGACTAGCGGGACCCCAGGACGGCCCTACAATGAGCAGTTCTTC. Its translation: CATMGTSGTPGRPYNEQFF.

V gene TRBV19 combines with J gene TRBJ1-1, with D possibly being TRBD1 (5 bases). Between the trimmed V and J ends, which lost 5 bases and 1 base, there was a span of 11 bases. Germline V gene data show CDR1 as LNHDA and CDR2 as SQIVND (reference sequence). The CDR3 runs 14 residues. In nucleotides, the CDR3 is TGTGCCAGTAGTCGGGGGAGAAAGAACACTGAAGCTTTCTTT. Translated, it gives CASSRGRKNTEAFF.

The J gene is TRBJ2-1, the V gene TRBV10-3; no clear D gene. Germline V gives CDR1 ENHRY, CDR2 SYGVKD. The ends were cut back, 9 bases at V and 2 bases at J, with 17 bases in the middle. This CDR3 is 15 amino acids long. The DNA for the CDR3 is TGTGCCATTTCTCCCTCGACCGGCGCCTACAATGAGCAGTTCTTC. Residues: CAISPSTGAYNEQFF.

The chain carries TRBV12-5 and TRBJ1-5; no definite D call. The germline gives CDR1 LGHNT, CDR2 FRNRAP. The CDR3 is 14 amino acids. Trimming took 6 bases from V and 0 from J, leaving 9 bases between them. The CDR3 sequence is CASGVVPSNQPQHF. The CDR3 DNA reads TGTGCTAGTGGGGTAGTCCCTAGCAATCAGCCCCAGCATTTT. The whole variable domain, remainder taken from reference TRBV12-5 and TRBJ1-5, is DARVTQTPRHKVTEMGQEVTMRCQPILGHNTVFWYRQTMMQGLELLAYFRNRAPLDDSGMPKDRFSAEMPDATLATLKIQPSEPRDSAVYFCASGVVPSNQPQHFGDGTRLSIL.

CDR3 protein: CASSYRELYNEQFF. The CDR3 DNA is TGTGCCAGCTCGTACAGGGAGCTCTACAATGAGCAGTTCTTC. J is TRBJ2-1 and V is TRBV18; the D gene is possibly TRBD1 (6 bases). This CDR3 is built from 14 residues. Germline V CDR1 and CDR2: KGHSH, LQKENI. The ends were cut back, 6 bases at V and 3 bases at J, with 12 bases in the middle.

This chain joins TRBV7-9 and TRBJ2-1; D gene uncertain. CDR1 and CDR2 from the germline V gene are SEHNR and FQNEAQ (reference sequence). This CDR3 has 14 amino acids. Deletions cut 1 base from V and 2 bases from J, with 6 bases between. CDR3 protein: CASSLVAAYNEQFF. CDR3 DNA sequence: TGTGCCAGCAGCTTAGTGGCGGCCTACAATGAGCAGTTCTTC.

This CDR3 reads CASSVASFTDTQYF. CDR3 sequence (DNA): TGTGCCAGCAGCGTAGCCAGCTTCACAGATACGCAGTATTTT. This chain connects TRBV9 to TRBJ2-3; D gene uncertain. CDR3 size: 14 residues. V lost 0 bases and J 2 bases, leaving 7 bases between the germline ends. Germline assignment: CDR1 SGDLS and CDR2 YYNGEE.

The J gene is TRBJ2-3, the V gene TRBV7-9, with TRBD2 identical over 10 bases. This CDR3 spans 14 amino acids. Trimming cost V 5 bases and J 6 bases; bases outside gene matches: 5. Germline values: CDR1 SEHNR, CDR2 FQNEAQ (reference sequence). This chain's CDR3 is CASSPSGSGDTQYF. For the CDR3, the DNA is TGTGCCAGCAGCCCTAGCGGGAGCGGTGATACGCAGTATTTT.

CDR3 DNA: TGTGCCTGGAGTGTGGGGCAGGGAGGGGAAAAACTGTTTTTT. It encodes CAWSVGQGGEKLFF. The gene calls are TRBV30 and TRBJ1-4, with D tentatively TRBD1 (5 bases). V gave up 0 bases and J gave up 8 bases, with 13 bases separating them. This CDR3 spans 14 amino acids. In germline, CDR1 is GTSNPN, CDR2 SVGIG (reference sequence).

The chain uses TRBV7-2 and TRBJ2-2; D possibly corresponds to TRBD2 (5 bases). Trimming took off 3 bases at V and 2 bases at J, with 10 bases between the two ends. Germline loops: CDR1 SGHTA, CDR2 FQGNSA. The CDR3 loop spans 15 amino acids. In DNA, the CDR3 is TGTGCCAGCAGCTTGGGCCGGGGAAACACCGGGGAGCTGTTTTTT. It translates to CASSLGRGNTGELFF.

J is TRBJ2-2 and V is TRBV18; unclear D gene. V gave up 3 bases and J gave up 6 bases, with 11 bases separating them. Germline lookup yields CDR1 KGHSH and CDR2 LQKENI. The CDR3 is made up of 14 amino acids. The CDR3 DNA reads TGTGCCAGCTCACCCCCTGTGTCCTCCGGGGAGCTGTTTTTT. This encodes CASSPPVSSGELFF.

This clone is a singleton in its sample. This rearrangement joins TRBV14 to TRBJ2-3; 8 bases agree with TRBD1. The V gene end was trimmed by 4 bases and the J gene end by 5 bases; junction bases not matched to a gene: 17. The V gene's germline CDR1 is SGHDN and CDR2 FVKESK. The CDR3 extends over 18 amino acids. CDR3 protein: CASSLHHLRTGLGDTQYF. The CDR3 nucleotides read TGTGCCAGCAGCCTTCATCACCTGAGGACAGGGCTGGGAGATACGCAGTATTTT.

CDR3 nucleotide sequence: TGTGCCAGCAGTGAAGCGCTAACGGGTACCAAAAACATTCAGTACTTC. It is translated as CASSEALTGTKNIQYF. The chain has TRBV6-1 and TRBJ2-4, with unresolved D. This CDR3 comprises 16 residues. Trimming removed 0 bases at V and 2 bases at J, with 11 bases between. The germline CDR1 and CDR2 sequences are MNHNS and SASEGT.

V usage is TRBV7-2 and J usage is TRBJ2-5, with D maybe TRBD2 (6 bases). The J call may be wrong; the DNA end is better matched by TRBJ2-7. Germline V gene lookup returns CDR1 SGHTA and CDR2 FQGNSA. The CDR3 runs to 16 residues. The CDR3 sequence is CASRLVGGRITYEQYF. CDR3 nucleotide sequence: TGTGCCAGCAGATTGGTTGGGGGGAGGATAACCTACGAGCAGTACTTC.

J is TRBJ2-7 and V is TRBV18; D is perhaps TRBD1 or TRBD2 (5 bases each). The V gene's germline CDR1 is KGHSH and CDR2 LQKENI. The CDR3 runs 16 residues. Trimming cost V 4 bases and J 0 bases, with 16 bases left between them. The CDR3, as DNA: TGTGCCAGCTCACTTTATGGGGGTCCCAGCTCCTACGAGCAGTACTTC. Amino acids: CASSLYGGPSSYEQYF.

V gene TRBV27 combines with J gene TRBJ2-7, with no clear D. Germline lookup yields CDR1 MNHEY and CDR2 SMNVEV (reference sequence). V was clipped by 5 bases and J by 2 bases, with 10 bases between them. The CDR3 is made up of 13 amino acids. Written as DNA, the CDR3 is TGTGCCAGCAGTCAACCTGGAACCTACGAGCAGTACTTC. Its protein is CASSQPGTYEQYF.

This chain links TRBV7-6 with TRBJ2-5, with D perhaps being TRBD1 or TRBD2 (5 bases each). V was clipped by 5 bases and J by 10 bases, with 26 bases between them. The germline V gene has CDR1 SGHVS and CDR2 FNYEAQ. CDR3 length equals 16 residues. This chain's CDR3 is CASSLGTRQTVVDQYF. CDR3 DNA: TGTGCCAGCAGCCTAGGGACGAGGCAGACTGTGGTGGACCAGTACTTC.

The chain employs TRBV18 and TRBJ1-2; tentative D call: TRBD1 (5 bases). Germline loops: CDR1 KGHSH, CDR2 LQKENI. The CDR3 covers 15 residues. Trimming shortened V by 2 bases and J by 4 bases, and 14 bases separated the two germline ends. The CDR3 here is CASSPAGKGSYGYTF. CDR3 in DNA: TGTGCCAGCTCACCAGCAGGGAAGGGAAGCTATGGCTACACCTTC.

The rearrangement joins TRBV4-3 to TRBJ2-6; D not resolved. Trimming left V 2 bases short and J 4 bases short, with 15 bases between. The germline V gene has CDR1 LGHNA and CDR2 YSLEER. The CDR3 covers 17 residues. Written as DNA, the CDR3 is TGCGCCAGCAGCCAAAACCATACCCCTGGGGGGGCCAACGTCCTGACTTTC. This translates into CASSQNHTPGGANVLTF.

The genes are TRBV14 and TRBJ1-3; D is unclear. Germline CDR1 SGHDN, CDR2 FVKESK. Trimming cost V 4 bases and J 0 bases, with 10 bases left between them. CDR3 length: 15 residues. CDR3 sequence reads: CASSPDVGSGNTIYF. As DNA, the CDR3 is TGTGCCAGCAGCCCCGACGTCGGCTCTGGAAACACCATATATTTT.